This T cell receptor (beta chain) was documented in a study of identifying expanded T cells in peripheral blood. The CDR3 has 14 residues. V dropped 7 bases and J dropped 4 bases, with 16 bases sitting between them. The germline V gene has CDR1 SNHLY and CDR2 FYNNEI. Clones were read by immunoSEQ multiplex PCR, and TCRdb kept only the in-frame ones, dropping some. The sample holds around 94,000 clones; 80% to 90% are singletons and the top ten take 4% to 5.5%. This clone showed up just once. The sequenced sample was blood. V gene TRBV2 combines with J gene TRBJ1-2, with unresolved D. This TCR derives from a person aged 18 to 75 in good health. For the CDR3, the DNA is TGTGCCAGCACCTCAGAGATCAGGCCCTATGGCTACACCTTC. It encodes CASTSEIRPYGYTF.